Listed below are T cell receptor beta chains from one sample, sequenced in a study of shared clonotypes between healthy human individuals. Clones were read by immunoSEQ multiplex PCR, and TCRdb kept only the in-frame ones, dropping some. The data hold about 2.4 million clones, with 90% to 95% observed a single time. Sequenced material: naive CD4+ T cells from PBMCs. Receptors were obtained from a man younger than 35 in good health. Some clones in this sample may be carry-over from other donors' samples. The CDR3 runs from the conserved cysteine through the conserved F or W. The D gene is left open where the match is weak. Size tells how often a clone was seen (once, few, many) or the class of an expanded clone, and some rows leave it out.

v_gene,abundance,j_gene,d_gene,CDR3aa,CDR3nt
TRBV27,-,TRBJ1-5,-,CASGRQANQPQHF,TGTGCCAGCGGCCGACAGGCCAATCAGCCCCAGCATTTT
TRBV9,-,TRBJ1-5,-,CASSLTIDQPQHF,TGTGCCAGCAGCCTAACAATCGATCAGCCCCAGCATTTT
TRBV7-8,-,TRBJ2-7,TRBD2,CASSFQTSGRGLSSYEQYF,TGTGCCAGCAGCTTTCAGACTAGCGGGAGAGGGCTTTCTTCCTACGAGCAGTACTTC
TRBV28,few,TRBJ1-1,-,CASSLKSMAFF,TGTGCCAGCAGTTTAAAGTCGATGGCTTTCTTT
TRBV7-9,-,TRBJ2-2,-,CASSLLPRGSGELFF,TGTGCCAGCAGCTTACTCCCCCGTGGATCCGGGGAGCTGTTTTTT
TRBV28,-,TRBJ2-4,TRBD1,CASRGTALAKNIQYF,TGTGCCAGCAGAGGGACAGCGCTAGCCAAAAACATTCAGTACTTC
TRBV10-3,-,TRBJ2-5,TRBD2,CAIGSSGSGETQYF,TGTGCCATCGGTTCTAGCGGGAGCGGTGAGACCCAGTACTTC
TRBV6-5,-,TRBJ2-7,-,CASQGGHEQYF,TGTGCCAGCCAAGGTGGGCACGAGCAGTACTTC
TRBV7-8,-,TRBJ2-7,TRBD2,CASHTSAIPYEQYF,TGTGCCAGCCACACTAGCGCAATACCATACGAGCAGTACTTC
TRBV11-2,once,TRBJ2-3,-,CASSRTIADTQYF,TGTGCCAGCAGCCGGACTATTGCGGATACGCAGTATTTT
TRBV4-1,once,TRBJ2-1,TRBD1,CASSQRDRGDEQFF,TGCGCCAGCAGCCAAAGGGACAGGGGCGATGAGCAGTTCTTC
TRBV19,-,TRBJ2-5,-,CASSISASPETQYF,TGTGCCAGTAGTATATCGGCTAGTCCGGAGACCCAGTACTTC
TRBV27,-,TRBJ2-1,-,CASSLQGTYYNEQFF,TGTGCCAGCAGTTTACAGGGGACCTACTACAATGAGCAGTTCTTC
TRBV11-3,-,TRBJ2-3,-,CASSLRGSSTDTQYF,TGTGCCAGCAGCCTTCGGGGGTCCAGCACAGATACGCAGTATTTT
TRBV7-8,-,TRBJ2-3,-,CASSLTGTSTDTQYF,TGTGCCAGCAGTTTAACAGGAACATCCACAGATACGCAGTATTTT
TRBV27,-,TRBJ2-7,TRBD2,CASSLFPFMTSGFTYEQYF,TGTGCCAGCAGTTTGTTCCCTTTTATGACTAGCGGGTTTACCTACGAGCAGTACTTC
TRBV6-5,-,TRBJ2-4,-,CASKEGAAKNIQYF,TGTGCCAGCAAGGAGGGGGCGGCCAAAAACATTCAGTACTTC
TRBV28,-,TRBJ2-7,TRBD1,CASSLGTGYEQYF,TGTGCCAGCAGTTTAGGGACAGGTTACGAGCAGTACTTC
TRBV18,-,TRBJ2-3,-,CASSLGLEGDTQYF,TGTGCCAGCTCACTCGGACTGGAGGGAGATACGCAGTATTTT
TRBV6-5,-,TRBJ2-3,TRBD1,CASSSPGGVTQYF,TGTGCCAGCAGTTCTCCAGGGGGAGTTACGCAGTATTTT
TRBV5-4,once,TRBJ1-5,-,CASSLGTGMGQPQHF,TGTGCCAGCAGCTTGGGAACAGGGATGGGACAGCCCCAGCATTTT
TRBV10-3,-,TRBJ2-2,-,CAIRPMVGAGELFF,TGTGCCATCAGACCAATGGTGGGGGCCGGGGAGCTGTTTTTT
TRBV25-1,once,TRBJ1-4,-,CASSELGNGANEKLFF,TGTGCCAGCAGTGAATTAGGGAATGGGGCTAATGAAAAACTGTTTTTT
TRBV28,-,TRBJ2-1,-,CASSLGTSEQFF,TGTGCCAGCAGTCTCGGGACAAGTGAGCAGTTCTTC
TRBV7-2,-,TRBJ1-2,TRBD1,CASSFDRGGYGYTF,TGTGCCAGCAGCTTCGACAGGGGAGGTTATGGCTACACCTTC
TRBV5-6,-,TRBJ2-7,-,CASSLLGQRGEQYF,TGTGCCAGCAGCTTGTTGGGACAGCGGGGCGAGCAGTACTTC
TRBV5-1,-,TRBJ2-3,TRBD2,CASSPGLAGYQDTQYF,TGCGCCAGCAGCCCCGGACTAGCGGGATATCAAGATACGCAGTATTTT
TRBV29-1,-,TRBJ2-3,TRBD1,CSVRVGQGVSDTQYF,TGCAGCGTGAGGGTCGGACAGGGGGTTTCAGATACGCAGTATTTT
TRBV7-7,-,TRBJ2-5,TRBD2,CASSPGGGIQYF,TGTGCCAGCAGCCCCGGCGGGGGGATCCAGTACTTC
TRBV28,once,TRBJ2-1,-,CASSFGRDPSYNEQFF,TGTGCCAGCAGTTTTGGGCGGGACCCTTCCTACAATGAGCAGTTCTTC
TRBV9,-,TRBJ2-3,-,CASSVGWRPPRGDTQYF,TGTGCCAGCAGCGTAGGGTGGAGACCCCCTCGGGGAGATACGCAGTATTTT
TRBV5-4,-,TRBJ2-7,-,CASTPGMSTRSPEQYF,TGTGCCAGCACCCCCGGCATGAGCACCCGTTCCCCCGAGCAGTACTTC
TRBV6-4,-,TRBJ1-2,-,CASSEEGFKAGYTF,TGTGCCAGCAGTGAAGAAGGGTTTAAGGCTGGCTACACCTTC
TRBV15,-,TRBJ1-5,-,CATSRGGGPQHF,TGTGCCACCAGCAGGGGTGGGGGGCCCCAGCATTTT
TRBV10-1,-,TRBJ2-7,TRBD1,CASSATPGTGESYEQYF,TGCGCCAGCAGTGCAACCCCCGGGACAGGGGAATCCTACGAGCAGTACTTC
TRBV10-3,-,TRBJ2-2,-,CAISDSAGELFF,TGTGCCATCAGCGACTCGGCCGGGGAGCTGTTTTTT
TRBV19,-,TRBJ1-1,TRBD1,CASSLGQGSGVTEAFF,TGTGCCAGTAGTTTGGGACAGGGCTCCGGGGTCACTGAAGCTTTCTTT
TRBV10-3,-,TRBJ1-4,TRBD1,CAISESGTVFEKLFF,TGTGCCATCAGTGAGTCCGGGACAGTTTTCGAAAAACTGTTTTTT
TRBV27,-,TRBJ1-1,-,CASNSVGAGSSNTEAFF,TGTGCCAGCAATTCCGTTGGGGCAGGCTCTTCCAACACTGAAGCTTTCTTT
TRBV5-1,-,TRBJ2-1,TRBD2,CASSSYLTSGGYNEQFF,TGCGCCAGCAGCTCCTACCTGACTAGCGGGGGATACAATGAGCAGTTCTTC
TRBV28,-,TRBJ2-5,TRBD1,CASSLGSGTGIFQETQYF,TGTGCCAGCAGTTTAGGGTCCGGGACAGGGATTTTTCAAGAGACCCAGTACTTC
TRBV19,-,TRBJ2-4,-,CASSNGQRYLAKNIQYF,TGTGCCAGTAGTAACGGACAGAGATACCTAGCCAAAAACATTCAGTACTTC
TRBV7-2,-,TRBJ1-4,-,CASSNPGPVGEKLFF,TGTGCCAGCAGCAACCCGGGTCCCGTCGGAGAAAAACTGTTTTTT
TRBV11-2,-,TRBJ1-1,-,CASSLVRQENTEAFF,TGTGCCAGCAGCTTAGTTCGACAGGAGAACACTGAAGCTTTCTTT
TRBV5-6,-,TRBJ1-4,TRBD1,CASSSGQGAEKLFF,TGTGCCAGCAGCTCGGGACAGGGCGCGGAAAAACTGTTTTTT